These 21 T cell receptor beta chains were sequenced from one sample in a study of blood T cell repertoires in COVID-19. Produced via immunoSEQ multiplex PCR; TCRdb's table is partial and in-frame only. This sample has a few hundred thousand clones; 80% to 95% occur once, and the top ten carry under 0.7%. Sequences were obtained from PBMCs or T cells enriched from blood (not recorded which). The receptors come from a man younger than 35 who had recovered from COVID-19.

For this clone: Other DNA sequences in the sample encode the same CDR3. This chain joins TRBV10-3 and TRBJ1-6, with 7 nucleotides matching TRBD1. The germline V gene encodes CDR1 ENHRY and CDR2 SYGVKD. J lost 10 bases, V lost 2 bases, and 5 bases had no gene match. The CDR3 runs to 14 residues. The CDR3 loop is CAISETGVGSPLHF. The CDR3 region has the DNA TGTGCCATCAGTGAGACAGGGGTCGGGTCACCCCTCCACTTT.

The chain has TRBV7-8 and TRBJ1-5; tentatively, D is TRBD1 (6 bases). The CDR3 loop spans 19 amino acids. CDR1 and CDR2 from the germline V gene are SGHVS and FQNEAQ. The V end lost 1 base, the J end lost 1 base, and 20 bases lay between the germline ends. CDR3 in amino acids: CASSLVGRGTALSNQPQHF. Written as DNA, the CDR3 is TGTGCCAGCAGCTTAGTAGGAAGGGGGACCGCTTTGAGCAATCAGCCCCAGCATTTT.

The chain carries TRBV2 and TRBJ2-3; TRBD2 is a possible D gene (6 bases). V dropped 8 bases and J dropped 3 bases, with 18 bases sitting between them. Germline CDR1 is SNHLY and CDR2 is FYNNEI. The CDR3 runs to 15 residues. In nucleotides, the CDR3 is TGTGCCAGCCGGGGGACGAGTGGGTTTACAGATACGCAGTATTTT. Residues: CASRGTSGFTDTQYF.

J is TRBJ1-6 and V is TRBV7-3; 8 nucleotides line up with TRBD1. CDR3 length equals 15 residues. The V gene end was trimmed by 5 bases and the J gene end by 10 bases; junction bases not matched to a gene: 10. CDR1 is SGHTA and CDR2 is FQGTGA in the germline V gene. In nucleotides, the CDR3 is TGTGCCAGCAGCGACGGACAGGGTAGAGGATCACCCCTCCACTTT. This gives the protein CASSDGQGRGSPLHF.

V gene TRBV29-1 combines with J gene TRBJ1-2; D is ambiguous. CDR3 length: 11 amino acids. Germline CDR1 SQVTM, CDR2 ANQGSEA. V was cut by 4 bases and J by 3 bases, with 6 bases left in between. This CDR3 reads CSVAGYYGYTF. CDR3 DNA sequence: TGCAGCGTTGCAGGCTACTATGGCTACACCTTC.

The chain joins TRBV2 to TRBJ2-7; 11 bases agree with TRBD2. J gave up 3 bases and V 2 bases, and 9 bases lay outside the gene matches. In germline, CDR1 is SNHLY, CDR2 FYNNEI. The CDR3 spans 17 residues. CDR3 sequence: CASSEPGLAVTLYEQYF. The CDR3 DNA is TGTGCCAGCAGTGAACCGGGACTAGCGGTCACCCTCTACGAGCAGTACTTC.

This chain connects TRBV5-1 to TRBJ1-4; 7 nucleotides line up with TRBD1. This CDR3 has 16 amino acids. V was pared by 0 bases and J by 6 bases, with 8 bases of the junction left unmatched. Germline loops: CDR1 SGHRS, CDR2 YFSETQ. The CDR3 nucleotides are TGCGCCAGCAGCTTGGGGCACACAGGGGTGGATGAAAAACTGTTTTTT. Protein sequence: CASSLGHTGVDEKLFF.

The chain uses TRBV9 and TRBJ2-3, with 8 positions matching TRBD2. The CDR3 spans 15 residues. Unmatched junction bases numbered 3, after V lost 3 bases and J lost 0 bases. The V gene's germline CDR1 is SGDLS and CDR2 YYNGEE. DNA for the CDR3: TGTGCCAGCAGCGAAAGCGGGGGTAGCACAGATACGCAGTATTTT. Translating it yields CASSESGGSTDTQYF.

The rearrangement uses TRBV2 and TRBJ1-6; tentatively, D is TRBD1 (6 bases). Germline CDR1 SNHLY, CDR2 FYNNEI. Trimming left V 6 bases short and J 9 bases short, with 18 bases between. The CDR3 is made up of 15 amino acids. The CDR3 DNA follows: TGTGCCAGCAGGGGGAAGGACAGCCTGGGTTCACCCCTCCACTTT. Translation: CASRGKDSLGSPLHF.

V usage is TRBV5-1 and J usage is TRBJ2-5; no reliable D call. Germline V gene data show CDR1 as SGHRS and CDR2 as YFSETQ. V lost 1 base, J lost 4 bases, and 8 bases lay in between. This CDR3 has 13 amino acids. CDR3 protein: CASSLNSGETQYF. The CDR3 coding sequence is TGCGCCAGCAGCTTGAACAGTGGAGAGACCCAGTACTTC.

V gene TRBV7-9 combines with J gene TRBJ2-7; D may be TRBD1 (5 bases). Between the trimmed V and J ends, which lost 2 bases and 7 bases, there was a span of 12 bases. Looked up from germline, CDR1 is SEHNR and CDR2 is FQNEAQ (reference sequence). This CDR3 has 13 residues. CDR3 loop: CASSLRWGDEQYF. Here the CDR3 DNA reads TGTGCCAGCAGCTTAAGGTGGGGCGATGAGCAGTACTTC.

The V call is TRBV6-5, the J call TRBJ1-4, with D tentatively TRBD1 (5 bases). Trimming removed 0 bases at V and 5 bases at J, with 10 bases between. CDR3 length: 15 amino acids. CDR1 and CDR2 from the germline V gene are MNHEY and SVGAGI. CDR3: CASSYSSGTNEKLFF. In DNA, the CDR3 is TGTGCCAGCAGTTACTCAAGCGGGACCAATGAAAAACTGTTTTTT.

The chain carries TRBV7-2 and TRBJ2-4; TRBD2 matches at 10 bases. J was trimmed by 2 bases and V by 2 bases; bases with no gene match: 3. The CDR3 consists of 16 residues. Germline assignment: CDR1 SGHTA and CDR2 FQGNSA. The CDR3: CASSLSGGATKNIQYF. CDR3 in DNA: TGTGCCAGCAGCTTAAGCGGGGGGGCTACCAAAAACATTCAGTACTTC.

The chain uses TRBV19 and TRBJ2-2; 10 positions agree with TRBD2. The CDR3 covers 17 residues. Trimming cost V 2 bases and J 2 bases; bases outside gene matches: 5. Germline loops: CDR1 LNHDA, CDR2 SQIVND (reference sequence). This CDR3 reads CASSIHGLAENTGELFF. CDR3 nucleotides: TGTGCCAGTAGTATACACGGACTAGCGGAAAACACCGGGGAGCTGTTTTTT.

The CDR3 region is CASSPRSGDTDTQYF. For the CDR3, the DNA is TGTGCCAGCTCACCAAGGTCAGGGGACACAGATACGCAGTATTTT. The chain links TRBV18 to TRBJ2-3; maybe TRBD1 (6 bases). The CDR3 extends over 15 amino acids. V was pared by 2 bases and J by 2 bases, with 11 bases between. Looked up from germline, CDR1 is KGHSH and CDR2 is LQKENI.

This chain connects TRBV7-2 to TRBJ1-1; weak D call: TRBD1 (5 bases). CDR3 length: 17 residues. Germline CDR1 is SGHTA and CDR2 is FQGNSA. The germline V and J ends were trimmed by 1 base and 6 bases, with 21 bases remaining between them. The CDR3 reads CASSLGGRVGRSAEAFF. The DNA of the CDR3 is TGTGCCAGCAGCTTAGGAGGCAGGGTGGGTCGGAGCGCTGAAGCTTTCTTT.

V usage is TRBV27 and J usage is TRBJ2-3, with D tentatively TRBD2 (5 bases). The V and J ends lost 0 bases and 2 bases respectively, with 18 bases between them. The V gene's germline CDR1 is MNHEY and CDR2 SMNVEV (reference sequence). This CDR3 spans 18 amino acids. The chain's CDR3 is CASSLSSRLAENTDTQYF. CDR3 nucleotides: TGTGCCAGCAGTTTATCATCTCGGCTAGCCGAAAACACAGATACGCAGTATTTT.

The chain uses TRBV9 and TRBJ1-3; D not certain. Germline assignment: CDR1 SGDLS and CDR2 YYNGEE. The CDR3 is 14 residues long. Trimming left V 0 bases short and J 4 bases short, with 8 bases between. This CDR3 reads CASSVGSTGNTIYF. The CDR3 DNA reads TGTGCCAGCAGCGTAGGTAGTACGGGAAACACCATATATTTT.

The chain joins TRBV3-1 (or the pseudogene TRBV3-2) to TRBJ2-4; no firm D call. Germline CDR1 is LGHDT and CDR2 is YNNKEL (reference sequence). CDR3 size: 16 residues. The germline V and J ends were trimmed by 1 base and 0 bases, with 10 bases remaining between them. The CDR3 region has the DNA TGTGCCAGCAGCCAAGCCTCCGGGTTAGCCAAAAACATTCAGTACTTC. Translated: CASSQASGLAKNIQYF.

The chain is built from TRBV9 and TRBJ2-1; 8 bases map to TRBD2. From germline, CDR1 is SGDLS and CDR2 YYNGEE. The V gene end was trimmed by 3 bases and the J gene end by 6 bases; junction bases not matched to a gene: 8. The CDR3 covers 15 residues. CDR3 nucleotide sequence: TGTGCCAGCAGCGCCCAGACTAGCGCGACCAATGAGCAGTTCTTC. Its protein is CASSAQTSATNEQFF.

The chain has TRBV30 and TRBJ1-4, with D unresolved. V gave up 2 bases and J gave up 7 bases, with 14 bases separating them. This CDR3 has 14 amino acids. CDR1 is GTSNPN, CDR2 SVGIG, per germline (reference sequence). In DNA, the CDR3 is TGTGCCTGGAGTCGGGGAAATCCGGCTGAAAAACTGTTTTTT. Translated, it gives CAWSRGNPAEKLFF.